This T cell receptor (beta chain) was sequenced during a study of T-cell reconstitution after alpha-beta-depleted transplantation in children. In the case of this clonotype: As yet, its antigen is unknown.

Study-level points and caveats: Hyperexpanded clones declined; after one year, newly produced T cells mostly supplied diversity. Several hundred rapidly expanded clones from non-depleted graft cells reportedly supplied alpha-beta T cells about two months post-transplant. For some patients, TCRbeta diversity was high at day 60 because of recipient T cells and thymic progenitors that survived.

This sample's TCRbeta library carried unique molecular identifier barcodes. Using its own MiXCR run on the PCR reads, TCRdb lists one record per CDR3 protein. The repertoire holds just over 950,000 distinct CDR3 sequences, with around 30% as singletons. CDR1 and CDR2 (germline): SQVTM, ANQGSEA. The V segment lost 1 base and the J segment 4 bases; nucleotides outside the gene matches: 7. The CDR3 has 17 amino acids. This TCR came from a boy in the first two years of life who had a stem cell transplant for SCID, so the T cells may come from the graft donor. The sample here was PBMCs, mostly from graft donor cells, taken 360 days after TCRalphabeta/CD19-depleted stem cell transplant. V is TRBV29-1 and J is TRBJ2-1, with 13 nucleotides matching TRBD2. This CDR3 is CSVEGGLAGDQYNEQFF. The CDR3 nucleotides are TGCAGCGTTGAAGGAGGACTAGCGGGGGACCAATACAATGAGCAGTTCTTC.